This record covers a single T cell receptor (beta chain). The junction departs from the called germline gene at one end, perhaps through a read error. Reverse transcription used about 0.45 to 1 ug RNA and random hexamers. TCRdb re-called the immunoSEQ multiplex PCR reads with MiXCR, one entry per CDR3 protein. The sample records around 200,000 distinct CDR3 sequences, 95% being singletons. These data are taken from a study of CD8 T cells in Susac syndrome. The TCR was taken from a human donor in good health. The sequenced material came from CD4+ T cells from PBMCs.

The CDR3 loop is CATSDPQGPMNF. CDR3 sequence (DNA): TGTGCCACCAGTGATCCCCAGGGTCCGATGAACTTC. This rearrangement joins TRBV24-1 to TRBJ2-5; perhaps TRBD1 as D (5 bases). This CDR3 is 12 amino acids long. CDR1 and CDR2 from the germline V gene are KGHDR and SFDVKD.